These 5 T cell receptor beta chains originate from one sample sequenced in a study of STAT5B mutations in CD4+ large granular lymphocyte leukemia (dated by TCRdb to between 2022 and 2023). The library was produced with the immunoSEQ multiplex PCR assay. The immuneACCESS repertoire file appears here via TCRdb, limited to in-frame rearrangements. These files lack a portion of the clones; in checked studies, under half of the deficit traces to unresolved V genes, and the cause of the others is not known. Here the sample has tens of thousands of clones; about 80% occur a single time. The biggest ten clones account for under 0.4% of the sample. The specimen sequenced was CD4+ T cells from blood buffy coats. The source is a human donor in good health.

V and J are TRBV4-2 and TRBJ2-7; 9 nucleotides align to TRBD2. CDR3 length equals 18 residues. J was trimmed by 0 bases and V by 0 bases; bases with no gene match: 9. From germline, CDR1 is LGHNA and CDR2 YNFKEQ. The CDR3 region is CASSQEWGTSYGSYEQYF. DNA of the CDR3: TGTGCCAGCAGCCAAGAATGGGGGACTAGCTATGGCTCCTACGAGCAGTACTTC.

The V and J genes are TRBV5-5 and TRBJ2-3; 14 nucleotides agree with TRBD2. This CDR3 is built from 17 residues. The germline gives CDR1 SGHKS, CDR2 YYEKEE (reference sequence). After removal of 4 bases from V and 3 bases from J, the junction contained 7 bases not matched to a gene. The CDR3 loop is CASSKTSGGARTDTQYF. DNA for the CDR3: TGTGCCAGCAGCAAGACTAGCGGGGGGGCCCGGACAGATACGCAGTATTTT.

This clone has just one count. The rearrangement joins TRBV18 to TRBJ1-4; 7 nucleotides agree with TRBD1. Germline V lookup: CDR1 KGHSH, CDR2 LQKENI. This CDR3 has 17 amino acids. The V segment lost 3 bases and the J segment 0 bases; nucleotides outside the gene matches: 7. The CDR3 DNA reads as TGTGCCAGCTCACCCTCTAGACAGGGATCAACTAATGAAAAACTGTTTTTT. As protein: CASSPSRQGSTNEKLFF.

Here the CDR3 reads CASGAGNRGANVLTF. The CDR3 nucleotides read TGTGCCAGCGGTGCGGGGAACCGTGGGGCCAACGTCCTGACTTTC. The V and J genes are TRBV11-1 and TRBJ2-6, with TRBD2 as a possible D gene (6 bases). The CDR3 totals 15 residues. The V and J ends lost 8 bases and 3 bases respectively, with 14 bases between them. Germline assignment: CDR1 SGHAT and CDR2 FQDESV (reference sequence).

The chain combines TRBV11-2 with TRBJ2-7; the D is unclear. Germline CDR1 and CDR2: SGHAT and FQNNGV. Trimming removed 1 base at V and 0 bases at J, with 10 bases between. CDR3 length equals 15 residues. CDR3 amino acids: CASSLVRIASYEQYF. CDR3 sequence (DNA): TGTGCCAGCAGCTTAGTTAGGATCGCCTCCTACGAGCAGTACTTC.